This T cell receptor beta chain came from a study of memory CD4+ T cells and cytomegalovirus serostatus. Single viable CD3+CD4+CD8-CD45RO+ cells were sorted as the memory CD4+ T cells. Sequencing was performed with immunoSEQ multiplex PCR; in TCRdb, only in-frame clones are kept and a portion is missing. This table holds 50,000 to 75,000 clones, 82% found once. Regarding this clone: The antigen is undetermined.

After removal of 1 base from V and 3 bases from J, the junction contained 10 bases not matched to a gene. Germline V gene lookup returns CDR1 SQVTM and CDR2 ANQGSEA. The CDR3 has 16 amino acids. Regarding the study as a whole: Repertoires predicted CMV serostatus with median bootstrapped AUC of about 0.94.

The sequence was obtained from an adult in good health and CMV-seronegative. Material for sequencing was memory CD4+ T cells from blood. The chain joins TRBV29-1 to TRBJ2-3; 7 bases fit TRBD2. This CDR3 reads CSVEVARGGPTDTQYF. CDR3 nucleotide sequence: TGCAGCGTTGAAGTTGCAAGGGGAGGGCCGACAGATACGCAGTATTTT.